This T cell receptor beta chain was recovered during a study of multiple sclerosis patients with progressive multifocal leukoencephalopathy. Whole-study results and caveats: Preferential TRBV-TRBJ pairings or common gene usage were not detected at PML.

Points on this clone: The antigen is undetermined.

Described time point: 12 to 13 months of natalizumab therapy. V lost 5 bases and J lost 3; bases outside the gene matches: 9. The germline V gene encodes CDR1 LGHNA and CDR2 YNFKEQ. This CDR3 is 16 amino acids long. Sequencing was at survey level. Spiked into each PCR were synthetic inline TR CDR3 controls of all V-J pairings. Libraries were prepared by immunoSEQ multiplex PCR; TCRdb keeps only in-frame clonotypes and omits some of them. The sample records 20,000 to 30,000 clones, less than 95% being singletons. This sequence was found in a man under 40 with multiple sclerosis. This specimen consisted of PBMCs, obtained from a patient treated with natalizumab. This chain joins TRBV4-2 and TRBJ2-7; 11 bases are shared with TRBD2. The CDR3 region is CASSFLAGGAYYEQYF. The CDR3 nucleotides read TGTGCCAGCAGCTTCCTAGCGGGAGGCGCCTACTACGAGCAGTACTTC.